What follows describes a single TCR beta chain. Its target is unknown. This entry is derived from a study of T-cell reconstitution after alpha-beta-depleted transplantation in children. Study-wide findings and caveats: Certain patients had high TCRbeta diversity at day 60, and it came from recipient T cells and thymic progenitors that survived. Newly produced T cells mostly accounted for T-cell counts and diversity one year post-transplant. In patients about two months after transplant, alpha-beta T cells reportedly arose from several hundred expanded graft clones.

V was clipped by 6 bases and J by 4 bases, with 12 bases between them. CDR1 is MNHNS and CDR2 is SASEGT in the germline V gene. The CDR3 is 13 residues long. Preparing the TCRbeta library involved the use of unique molecular identifiers. TCRdb re-called the PCR reads through MiXCR, storing one row per CDR3 protein. Of fewer than 550,000 distinct CDR3 sequences in the sample, approximately 10% were seen once. The source material was PBMCs, mostly from graft donor cells, sampled 180 days after TCRalphabeta/CD19-depleted stem cell transplant. This chain links TRBV6-1 with TRBJ1-1; TRBD1 is a possible D gene (5 bases). This receptor was identified in a female patient between 2 and 15 years old who had a stem cell transplant for aplastic anemia, so the T cells may come from the graft donor. CDR3 nucleotides: TGTGCCAGCAGGGGGGACCGGGCCACTGAAGCTTTCTTT. It specifies CASRGDRATEAFF.